This T cell receptor (beta chain) was found in a study of T-cell reconstitution after alpha-beta-depleted transplantation in children. Study-wide results and limits: A year post-transplant, T-cell counts and diversity derived mostly from newly produced T cells. There were reportedly several hundred expanded graft clones from which alpha-beta T cells came about two months after transplant.

At least ten counts were recorded for this clonotype. Its matching antigen is unknown. Preparing the TCRbeta library involved the use of unique molecular identifiers. Using its own MiXCR run on the PCR reads, TCRdb lists one record per CDR3 protein. The sample yields fewer than 700,000 distinct CDR3 sequences, 23% seen once. Sequences were derived from PBMCs, mostly from graft donor cells, sampled 360 days after TCRalphabeta/CD19-depleted stem cell transplant. The clonotype originates from a boy in the first two years of life who had a stem cell transplant for acute myeloid leukemia, so the T cells may come from the graft donor.

CDR3 bases: TGCGCCAGCAGCTTGGTGGGCAGGGGATATCAAGAGACCCAGTACTTC. Translated, it gives CASSLVGRGYQETQYF. The chain couples TRBV5-1 to TRBJ2-5; TRBD1 might be the D (6 bases). The CDR3 runs 16 residues. Trimming cost V 0 bases and J 2 bases, with 14 bases left between them. Germline V lookup: CDR1 SGHRS, CDR2 YFSETQ.